The T cell receptor beta chain under discussion was sequenced for a study of identical twins. Study results and limitations: Partly confounded zero-insertion analyses could result from invariant MAIT and iNKT cells.

In regard to this clonotype: Its antigen remains unknown.

Healthy Caucasian donors formed the entire cohort. The ends were cut back, 5 bases at V and 3 bases at J, with 11 bases in the middle. The germline gives CDR1 SGHNT, CDR2 YENEEA. The CDR3 sequence is 13 residues long. MiXCR, run by TCRdb on the 5' RACE reads, gives a single entry per CDR3 protein. This sample has over 600,000 distinct CDR3 sequences, with around 21% found just once. The same sample was also studied in work on T cells expressing NK-cell markers. That work states: Seven of the eight sequenced donors were HCMV-seropositive; one was seronegative. Whether expanded NKG2C-expressing T cell clones recognize HCMV is unknown.

V usage is TRBV11-3 and J usage is TRBJ2-7; tentative D call: TRBD2 (6 bases). This receptor was obtained from a woman aged 18-35 years in good health. Input material: PBMCs. The CDR3 bases are TGTGCCAGCAGCCCCTCGGGGGACTACGAGCAGTACTTC. It is translated as CASSPSGDYEQYF. The variable domain in full, completed from reference TRBV11-3 and TRBJ2-7, reads EAGVVQSPRYKIIEKKQPVAFWCNPISGHNTLYWYLQNLGQGPELLIRYENEEAVDDSQLPKDRFSAERLKGVDSTLKIQPAELGDSAVYLCASSPSGDYEQYFGPGTRLTVT.